This T cell receptor (beta chain) appears in the sequencing data of a study of OX40 agonist ivuxolimab in advanced cancers. The wider study: The dose-escalation group included hepatocellular carcinoma, melanoma, renal cell carcinoma and head and neck cancer. Whole-study results and caveats: In a subset of nonresponders, normalized T-cell clonal expansion was also low.

With respect to this clone: Its antigen is unidentified.

Clones were sequenced by immunoSEQ multiplex PCR, and TCRdb holds only the in-frame ones, with some missing. Of under 80,000 clones listed, 87% are singletons. The source was CD4+ or CD8+ T cells sorted from blood, collected in a trial of the OX40 agonist ivuxolimab. The sequence was obtained from an adult with an advanced solid tumor such as melanoma, head and neck, liver or kidney cancer.

For the CDR3, the DNA is TGTGCCATCAGGTCGGGGGGCTCTGGAAACACCATATATTTT. Amino acids: CAIRSGGSGNTIYF. The chain links TRBV10-3 to TRBJ1-3; TRBD1 might be the D (5 bases). From germline, CDR1 is ENHRY and CDR2 SYGVKD. CDR3 length: 14 amino acids. Between the trimmed V and J ends, which lost 6 bases and 0 bases, there was a span of 9 bases.